The source of this TCR beta chain is a study of cytomegalovirus exposure and HLA in healthy donors. Germline CDR1 reads DFQATT; CDR2 reads SNEGSKA (reference sequence). V was shortened by 4 bases and J by 5 bases, with 8 bases between the two germline ends. This CDR3 is built from 11 residues. Turning to this clone: The antigen remains unidentified.

Primers for the PCR totalled 60 Vbeta and 13 Jbeta. Sequenced by immunoSEQ multiplex PCR; TCRdb stores in-frame clones only, minus some. This repertoire shows tens of thousands of clones, roughly 72% found once; its top ten account for 0.57%. Whole-study findings and limits: In a later analysis, at a false discovery rate of 0.05, fewer than 20,000 TCR beta sequences matched HLA alleles. Usually a TCR sequence was rare, but some public TCRs were found in many donors. Immune exposure information available was restricted to CMV serostatus.

This chain links TRBV20-1 with TRBJ2-5; possible D gene TRBD2, 5 bases. This receptor was obtained from a man aged 25-45 years in good health and CMV-seronegative. The sequencing sample was made of PBMCs. The CDR3: CSAIPGETQYF. Written as DNA, the CDR3 is TGCAGTGCTATCCCGGGGGAGACCCAGTACTTC.